The 19 T cell receptor beta chains in this list originate from one sample, sequenced in a study of T cell repertoires in cytomegalovirus infection. TCRdb itself ran the reads through MiXCR, one entry per CDR3 protein. The sample contains about 200,000 distinct CDR3 sequences, 8% to 10% of which appear only once. Sequences were obtained from PBMCs. All receptors come from a human donor in good health (CMV status not recorded). Some clones in this sample may be carry-over from other donors' samples.

J is TRBJ2-3 and V is TRBV5-5; D gene ambiguous. V lost 2 bases and J lost 3, with 13 bases in between. The CDR3 consists of 15 residues. Germline CDR1 SGHKS, CDR2 YYEKEE (reference sequence). CDR3 amino acids: CASSLNPGSTDTQYF. CDR3 sequence (DNA): TGTGCCAGCAGCTTAAACCCGGGTTCAACAGATACGCAGTATTTT.

The genes are TRBV20-1 and TRBJ2-7; perhaps D is TRBD1 or TRBD2 (6 bases each). The CDR3 totals 14 residues. V lost 5 bases, J lost 2 bases, and 16 bases lay in between. The germline V gene has CDR1 DFQATT and CDR2 SNEGSKA (reference sequence). The CDR3 nucleotides read TGCAGTGCTGCCCCGAGGGGGGTGACCTACGAGCAGTACTTC. Amino acid sequence: CSAAPRGVTYEQYF.

At least ten counts were recorded for this clonotype. The chain uses TRBV7-9 and TRBJ1-6, with TRBD1 identical over 10 bases. The CDR3 runs 17 residues. Germline-derived CDR1 and CDR2 are SEHNR and FQNEAQ (reference sequence). Losses at the gene ends were 0 bases for V and 8 bases for J; bases not matched to a gene: 7. CDR3 amino acids: CASSLAGTGATYSPLHF. The CDR3, as DNA: TGTGCCAGCAGCTTAGCCGGGACAGGGGCAACCTATTCACCCCTCCACTTT.

This sequence joins TRBV19 and TRBJ2-7; D ambiguous. CDR3 size: 14 residues. The V end lost 5 bases, the J end lost 2 bases, and 13 bases lay between the germline ends. CDR1 and CDR2 (germline): LNHDA, SQIVND (reference sequence). The CDR3 is CASSSRGTPYEQYF. CDR3 sequence (DNA): TGTGCCAGTAGTTCCCGTGGAACCCCCTACGAGCAGTACTTC.

The chain is built from TRBV5-1 and TRBJ1-6, with 10 bases lining up with TRBD1. This CDR3 is built from 18 residues. Germline lookup yields CDR1 SGHRS and CDR2 YFSETQ. V was pared by 4 bases and J by 7 bases, with 14 bases of the junction left unmatched. CDR3 coding DNA: TGCGCCAGCAGCCACTTGTCGGGGCCGGGACAGGGGAATTCACCCCTCCACTTT. This encodes CASSHLSGPGQGNSPLHF.

In its sample, this clonotype was seen many times. The rearrangement links TRBV28 to TRBJ2-1; no reliable D call. CDR3 length: 16 residues. From germline, CDR1 is MDHEN and CDR2 SYDVKM. Trimming cost V 1 base and J 1 base, with 11 bases left between them. The CDR3 loop reads CASSLFSRRSYNEQFF. CDR3 bases: TGTGCCAGCAGTTTATTTTCCAGAAGGTCCTACAATGAGCAGTTCTTC.

This clonotype was seen a handful of times. This chain uses TRBV10-3 with TRBJ2-1, with 9 bases fitting TRBD2. V trimming: 10 bases; J trimming: 0 bases; junction bases outside the gene matches: 7. Germline CDR1 reads ENHRY; CDR2 reads SYGVKD. The CDR3 has 15 residues. The CDR3 protein is CATRDSGGSYNEQFF. Here the CDR3 DNA reads TGTGCCACGAGAGATAGCGGGGGCTCCTACAATGAGCAGTTCTTC.

The rearrangement links TRBV19 to TRBJ1-4; D gene ambiguous. The ends were cut back, 3 bases at V and 10 bases at J, with 15 bases in the middle. CDR1 and CDR2 (germline): LNHDA, SQIVND (reference sequence). The CDR3 spans 14 residues. CDR3 nucleotide sequence: TGTGCCAGTAGTATCCCAGGCAGCCCTGGAAAACTGTTTTTT. This codes for CASSIPGSPGKLFF.

With regard to this clonotype: At one end, the junction sequence differs from germline, possibly due to a read error. The rearrangement uses TRBV5-6 and TRBJ1-2, with 7 bases matching TRBD1. The CDR3 runs 14 residues. Germline-derived CDR1 and CDR2 are SGHDT and YYEEEE. The DNA for the CDR3 is TGTGCCGGCAGCCCCGGACAGGTCTACTATGGCTACACCTTC. This codes for CAGSPGQVYYGYTF.

The chain is built from TRBV5-1 and TRBJ2-7, with D possibly called TRBD1 or TRBD2 (5 bases each). Germline V CDR1 and CDR2: SGHRS, YFSETQ. This CDR3 spans 13 amino acids. V was shortened by 0 bases and J by 6 bases, with 10 bases between the two germline ends. The CDR3 DNA follows: TGCGCCAGCAGCTTGGTCGAGGGACGCGAGCAGTACTTC. It specifies CASSLVEGREQYF.

This clonotype was detected ten times or more. DNA for the CDR3: TGTGCCAGCAGCCCTGGACAGGGCACAGATACGCAGTATTTT. Its protein is CASSPGQGTDTQYF. This chain joins TRBV7-3 and TRBJ2-3; 7 positions agree with TRBD1. Germline V lookup: CDR1 SGHTA, CDR2 FQGTGA. The CDR3 contains 14 residues. With V trimmed by 5 bases and J by 1 base, 3 bases remained unmatched. The full variable domain, rest sourced from reference TRBV7-3 and TRBJ2-3, is GAGVSQTPSNKVTEKGKYVELRCDPISGHTALYWYRQSLGQGPEFLIYFQGTGAADDSGLPNDRFFAVRPEGSVSTLKIQRTERGDSAVYLCASSPGQGTDTQYFGPGTRLTVL.

This chain joins TRBV28 and TRBJ2-3; 7 bases are a match to TRBD2. The junction had 8 bases not matched to a gene; V was cut back by 6 bases and J by 2 bases. This CDR3 is built from 15 residues. CDR1 and CDR2 (germline): MDHEN, SYDVKM. The DNA of the CDR3 is TGTGCCAGCAGGCCAGCGGGGCCGTACACAGATACGCAGTATTTT. It yields the protein CASRPAGPYTDTQYF.

The V and J genes are TRBV28 and TRBJ1-2, with TRBD1 matching over 8 bases. Germline V gene sequence: CDR1 MDHEN, CDR2 SYDVKM. Germline trimming cut 4 bases from V and 2 bases from J; bases unmatched to any gene: 6. The CDR3 has 15 amino acids. The CDR3 loop is CASSYSGGANYGYTF. DNA of the CDR3: TGTGCCAGCAGTTATTCAGGGGGCGCGAACTATGGCTACACCTTC.

The J gene is TRBJ2-7, the V gene TRBV29-1; D possibly matches TRBD1 or TRBD2 (5 bases each). The germline V gene encodes CDR1 SQVTM and CDR2 ANQGSEA. V was shortened by 6 bases and J by 6 bases, with 9 bases between the two germline ends. The CDR3 is made up of 10 amino acids. The CDR3: CSVGTGEQYF. DNA for the CDR3: TGCAGCGTAGGGACGGGCGAGCAGTACTTC.

In this sample, this clonotype turned up many times. The V and J genes are TRBV12-5 and TRBJ2-3, with D perhaps matching TRBD1 (6 bases). CDR1 is LGHNT and CDR2 is FRNRAP in the germline V gene. Trimming shortened V by 7 bases and J by 3 bases, and 17 bases separated the two germline ends. The CDR3 covers 15 residues. CDR3 sequence (DNA): TGTGCTAGTGCCCCCCCCCAGGGGCTGACAGATACGCAGTATTTT. It is translated as CASAPPQGLTDTQYF.

This clonotype was detected only a few times. The chain recombines TRBV19 with TRBJ1-1; D ambiguous. This CDR3 is 13 amino acids long. Germline V lookup: CDR1 LNHDA, CDR2 SQIVND (reference sequence). Trimming cost V 3 bases and J 1 base, with 6 bases left between them. CDR3 sequence (DNA): TGTGCCAGTAGTATTAGCGAGAACACTGAAGCTTTCTTT. As protein: CASSISENTEAFF.

This clonotype was seen repeatedly, ten times or more. This sequence joins TRBV7-6 and TRBJ2-1, with D perhaps assigned TRBD1 or TRBD2 (6 bases each). The CDR3 contains 17 residues. Germline loops: CDR1 SGHVS, CDR2 FNYEAQ. The ends were cut back, 0 bases at V and 5 bases at J, with 17 bases in the middle. The CDR3 reads CASSLAGGGTPNNEQFF. DNA for the CDR3: TGTGCCAGCAGCTTAGCGGGGGGCGGCACCCCAAACAATGAGCAGTTCTTC.

This clonotype has at least ten counts. The chain is built from TRBV6-5 and TRBJ1-1; the D is unclear. This CDR3 has 13 residues. In germline, CDR1 is MNHEY, CDR2 SVGAGI. Trimming removed 5 bases at V and 1 base at J, with 8 bases between. The CDR3 coding sequence is TGTGCCAGCAGTGTAAACCAGAACACTGAAGCTTTCTTT. This sequence encodes CASSVNQNTEAFF.

V and J are TRBV29-1 and TRBJ2-3, with D possibly called TRBD1 or TRBD2 (5 bases each). This CDR3 has 14 amino acids. Germline values: CDR1 SQVTM, CDR2 ANQGSEA. Trimming stripped 6 bases from V and 4 bases from J, with 17 bases between. The CDR3 nucleotides read TGCAGCGTCGAAAGAGGGGTGGTGGCAGATACGCAGTATTTT. Translated: CSVERGVVADTQYF.